This T cell receptor (beta chain) originates from a study of blood T cell repertoires in COVID-19. About the study: Sites in the United States, Italy and Spain provided acute and convalescent COVID-19 samples. PBMCs, B-cell-depleted T cells, or T cells provided the cDNA or gDNA that made up the material.

The CDR3 covers 16 residues. CDR1 and CDR2 from the germline V gene are SEHNR and FQNEAQ (reference sequence). Trimming shortened V by 4 bases and J by 0 bases, and 10 bases separated the two germline ends. Enrollment of patients from Seattle took place during active infection, with longitudinal follow-up. Study processing details: Reference gene primers were amplified, and this amplification served to estimate nucleated cell counts. Clones were sequenced by immunoSEQ multiplex PCR, and TCRdb holds only the in-frame ones, with some missing. V, J and clone size reflect that table, while D and trimming were determined from the DNA. Altogether fewer than 250,000 clones are present, roughly 84% being singletons, with the ten largest covering about 10%.

What was sequenced was peripheral blood. This TCR came from an elderly woman with COVID-19, enrolled during active disease. The chain joins TRBV7-9 to TRBJ2-6; D is possibly TRBD1 (5 bases). CDR3 sequence reads: CASSSTALSGANVLTF. The CDR3 bases are TGTGCCAGCAGCTCGACAGCCCTCTCTGGGGCCAACGTCCTGACTTTC.